Below, 17 T cell receptor beta chains from the same sample are listed, as sequenced in a study of T cell responses to AZD1222 COVID-19 vaccine (dated by TCRdb to 2020 to 2022). Receptors were amplified or captured by the immunoSEQ multiplex PCR assay. TCRdb mirrors the immuneACCESS table, restricted to in-frame sequences. Some clones are absent from its copies; in checked studies, under half trace to an unresolved V gene, and the reason for the others is unknown. The sample table records roughly 150,000 clones; about nine tenths of these occur just once. Jointly, the top ten make up less than 2% of the sample. This specimen's time point label, interpreted: baseline before first vaccination. Sequenced material: peripheral blood, taken on day 0 of AZD1222 vaccination. The receptors originated from an adult in good health.

The chain employs TRBV4-3 and TRBJ2-1, with TRBD2 identical over 8 bases. Germline CDR1 LGHNA, CDR2 YSLEER. The V gene end was trimmed by 11 bases and the J gene end by 7 bases; junction bases not matched to a gene: 16. This CDR3 comprises 15 residues. CDR3 sequence reads: CASSPGSGTRNEQFF. CDR3 DNA: TGCGCCTCCTCCCCCGGTAGCGGGACACGAAATGAGCAGTTCTTC.

The chain uses TRBV6-2 or TRBV6-3 and TRBJ2-1; unclear D gene. Germline V gene sequence: CDR1 MNHEY, CDR2 SVGEGT. The CDR3 length is 12 residues. Trimming took off 0 bases at V and 12 bases at J, with 9 bases between the two ends. CDR3 amino acids: CASSYSGLRQFF. The CDR3 DNA reads TGTGCCAGCAGTTACTCGGGCCTCCGGCAGTTCTTC.

This clone appeared a single time. The rearrangement uses TRBV7-9 and TRBJ2-7, with D possibly TRBD1 on 5 matching bases. Germline V gives CDR1 SEHNR, CDR2 FQNEAQ (reference sequence). CDR3 length: 12 amino acids. The germline V and J ends were trimmed by 5 bases and 6 bases, with 11 bases remaining between them. This chain's CDR3 is CASSTDTGEQYF. CDR3 DNA sequence: TGTGCCAGCAGCACGGACACAGGCGAGCAGTACTTC.

The rearrangement joins TRBV3-1 (or the pseudogene TRBV3-2) to TRBJ1-2, with 10 bases fitting TRBD1. The germline gives CDR1 LGHDT, CDR2 YNNKEL (reference sequence). Losses at the gene ends were 4 bases for V and 2 bases for J; bases not matched to a gene: 4. The CDR3 has 15 amino acids. CDR3 in DNA: TGTGCCAGCAGCCCCTGGACAGGGGGGAACTATGGCTACACCTTC. It encodes CASSPWTGGNYGYTF.

V usage is TRBV29-1 and J usage is TRBJ2-7, with D possibly being TRBD1 or TRBD2 (5 bases each). CDR1 is SQVTM, CDR2 ANQGSEA, per germline. V was shortened by 6 bases and J by 6 bases, with 21 bases between the two germline ends. The CDR3 has 14 residues. CDR3 sequence: CSVTAGTAFGEQYF. The CDR3 nucleotides are TGCAGCGTCACTGCTGGGACGGCGTTTGGCGAGCAGTACTTC.

This clone occurred once. The genes are TRBV5-4 and TRBJ1-1, with a possible D match to TRBD1 (6 bases). From germline, CDR1 is SGHNT and CDR2 YYREEE (reference sequence). Trimming left V 4 bases short and J 0 bases short, with 10 bases between. This CDR3 region has 14 residues. The CDR3 region has the DNA TGTGCCAGCAGCGGCCGGGGGCTGAACACTGAAGCTTTCTTT. Its protein is CASSGRGLNTEAFF. Supplemented by reference TRBV5-4 and TRBJ1-1, the full variable domain reads ETGVTQSPTHLIKTRGQQVTLRCSSQSGHNTVSWYQQALGQGPQFIFQYYREEENGRGNFPPRFSGLQFPNYSSELNVNALELDDSALYLCASSGRGLNTEAFFGQGTRLTVV.

The chain joins TRBV25-1 to TRBJ1-2, with D perhaps matching TRBD1 (5 bases). Trimming shortened V by 1 base and J by 7 bases, and 10 bases separated the two germline ends. The CDR3 length is 13 residues. Germline CDR1 is MGHDK and CDR2 is SYGVNS. CDR3 sequence (DNA): TGTGCCAGCAGTGAATCGGGGACGGGTGGCTACACCTTC. This sequence encodes CASSESGTGGYTF.

The rearrangement joins TRBV4-2 to TRBJ1-5; D perhaps matches TRBD1 (5 bases). Trimming removed 1 base at V and 2 bases at J, with 9 bases between. The CDR3 spans 15 residues. Germline CDR1 and CDR2: LGHNA and YNFKEQ. CDR3 in amino acids: CASSQGTGGNQPQHF. CDR3 in DNA: TGTGCCAGCAGCCAAGGAACGGGGGGCAATCAGCCCCAGCATTTT.

V is TRBV30 and J is TRBJ1-5, with D maybe TRBD1 (6 bases). V lost 1 base and J 6 bases, leaving 10 bases between the germline ends. The CDR3 spans 13 residues. Germline CDR1 reads GTSNPN; CDR2 reads SVGIG (reference sequence). The CDR3 reads CAWSGGRGQPQHF. The CDR3 nucleotides are TGTGCCTGGAGTGGGGGCAGGGGTCAGCCCCAGCATTTT.

For the CDR3, the DNA is TGTGCCAGCAGTTCATGGGCGGACACTGAAGCTTTCTTT. It yields the protein CASSSWADTEAFF. This sequence joins TRBV6-2 or TRBV6-3 and TRBJ1-1; D unclear. CDR3 length equals 13 residues. V dropped 4 bases and J dropped 3 bases, with 9 bases sitting between them. CDR1 MNHEY and CDR2 SVGEGT come from the germline V gene.

The V and J genes are TRBV16 and TRBJ2-2; D is ambiguous. CDR3 length: 13 amino acids. With 3 bases removed from V and 1 base from J, the gap between germline ends came to 3 bases. Germline-derived CDR1 and CDR2 are KGHSY and FQNENV. Here the CDR3 DNA reads TGTGCCAGCAGCCAGATGAACACCGGGGAGCTGTTTTTT. Amino acid sequence: CASSQMNTGELFF. Full variable domain (outside the CDR3, taken from reference TRBV16 and TRBJ2-2): GEEVAQTPKHLVRGEGQKAKLYCAPIKGHSYVFWYQQVLKNEFKFLISFQNENVFDETGMPKERFSAKCLPNSPCSLEIQATKLEDSAVYFCASSQMNTGELFFGEGSRLTVL.

Comments on this clone: Other DNA sequences in this specimen translate into the identical CDR3. The genes are TRBV6-1 and TRBJ1-5; weak D call: TRBD1 (5 bases). CDR1 and CDR2 from the germline V gene are MNHNS and SASEGT. V lost 0 bases and J lost 0, with 6 bases in between. This CDR3 region has 15 residues. The DNA for the CDR3 is TGTGCCAGCAGTGAAGCGGGGGTTAGCAATCAGCCCCAGCATTTT. This sequence encodes CASSEAGVSNQPQHF.

CDR3 in amino acids: CATSREDWTGSGANVLTF. CDR3 DNA: TGTGCCACCAGCAGAGAAGACTGGACAGGTAGTGGGGCCAACGTCCTGACTTTC. V and J are TRBV15 and TRBJ2-6; TRBD1 matches 7 bases. The CDR3 spans 18 residues. Germline V gene lookup returns CDR1 LNHNV and CDR2 YYDKDF (reference sequence). The ends lost 0 bases at V and 3 bases at J; junction bases unmatched: 8.

The chain recombines TRBV6-5 with TRBJ1-3; D gene uncertain. This CDR3 region has 15 residues. Between the trimmed V and J ends, which lost 0 bases and 0 bases, there was a span of 6 bases. Germline CDR1 and CDR2: MNHEY and SVGAGI. The CDR3 loop reads CASSYSRVSGNTIYF. For the CDR3, the DNA is TGTGCCAGCAGTTACTCGAGAGTCTCTGGAAACACCATATATTTT.

The J gene is TRBJ1-1, the V gene TRBV20-1; 7 bases are a match to TRBD1. This CDR3 spans 11 amino acids. Germline trimming cut 6 bases from V and 6 bases from J; bases unmatched to any gene: 4. The germline V gene encodes CDR1 DFQATT and CDR2 SNEGSKA (reference sequence). Written as DNA, the CDR3 is TGCAGTGCAGACAGGGTCCCTGAAGCTTTCTTT. Translated: CSADRVPEAFF.

The chain joins TRBV6-6 to TRBJ2-7, with TRBD2 identical over 7 bases. The CDR3 is made up of 14 amino acids. The V gene end was trimmed by 1 base and the J gene end by 4 bases; junction bases not matched to a gene: 4. Germline V gene data show CDR1 as MNHNY and CDR2 as SVGAGI (reference sequence). The DNA of the CDR3 is TGTGCCAGCAGTTACTATAGCGGGTTGTACGAGCAGTACTTC. As protein: CASSYYSGLYEQYF.

Concerning this clone itself: The junction does not match germline at one end; this may be a read error. CDR3 DNA: TGTGCCAGCAGCCAACCCCCACAGGACCCCGAATTC. Protein: CASSQPPQDPEF. The chain is built from TRBV6-5 and TRBJ2-7; tentatively, D is TRBD1 (5 bases). The V gene's germline CDR1 is MNHEY and CDR2 SVGAGI. The CDR3 totals 12 residues.